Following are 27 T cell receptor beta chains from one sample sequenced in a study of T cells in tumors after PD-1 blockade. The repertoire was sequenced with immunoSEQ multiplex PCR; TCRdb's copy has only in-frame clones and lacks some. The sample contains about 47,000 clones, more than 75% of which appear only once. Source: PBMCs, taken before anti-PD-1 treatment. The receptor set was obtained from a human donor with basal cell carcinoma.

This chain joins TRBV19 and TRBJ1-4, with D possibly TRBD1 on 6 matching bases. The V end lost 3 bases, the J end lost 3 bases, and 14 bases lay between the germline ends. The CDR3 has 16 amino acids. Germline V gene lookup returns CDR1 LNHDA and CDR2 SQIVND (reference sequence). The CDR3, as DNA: TGTGCCAGTAGTATCGTGAAAGGGGGTTCTAATGAAAAACTGTTTTTT. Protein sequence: CASSIVKGGSNEKLFF.

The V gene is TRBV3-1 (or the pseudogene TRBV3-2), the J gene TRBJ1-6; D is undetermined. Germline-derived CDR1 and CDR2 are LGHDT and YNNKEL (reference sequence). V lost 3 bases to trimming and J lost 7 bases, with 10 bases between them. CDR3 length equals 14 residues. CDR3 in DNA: TGTGCCAGCAGCCACCGGTCTGGGAATTCACCCCTCCACTTT. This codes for CASSHRSGNSPLHF.

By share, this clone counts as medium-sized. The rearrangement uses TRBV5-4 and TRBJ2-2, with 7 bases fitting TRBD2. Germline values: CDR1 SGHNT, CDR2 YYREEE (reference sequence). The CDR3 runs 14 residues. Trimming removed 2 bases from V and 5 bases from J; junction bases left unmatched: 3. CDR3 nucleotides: TGTGCCAGCAGCTTAAGGGGAGGGACCGGGGAGCTGTTTTTT. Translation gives CASSLRGGTGELFF.

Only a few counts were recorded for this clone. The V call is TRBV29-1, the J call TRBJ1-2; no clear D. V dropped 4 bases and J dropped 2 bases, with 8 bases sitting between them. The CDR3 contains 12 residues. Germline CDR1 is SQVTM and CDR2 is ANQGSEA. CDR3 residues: CSVAVRNYGYTF. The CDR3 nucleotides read TGCAGCGTTGCAGTGCGAAACTATGGCTACACCTTC.

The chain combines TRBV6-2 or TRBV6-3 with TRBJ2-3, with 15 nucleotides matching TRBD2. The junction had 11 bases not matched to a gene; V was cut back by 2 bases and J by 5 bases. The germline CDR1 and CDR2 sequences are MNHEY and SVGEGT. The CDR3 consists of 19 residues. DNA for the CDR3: TGTGCCAGCAGTTACCCGTGGACTAGCGGGGGGGCCAGGGTAGATACGCAGTATTTT. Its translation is CASSYPWTSGGARVDTQYF.

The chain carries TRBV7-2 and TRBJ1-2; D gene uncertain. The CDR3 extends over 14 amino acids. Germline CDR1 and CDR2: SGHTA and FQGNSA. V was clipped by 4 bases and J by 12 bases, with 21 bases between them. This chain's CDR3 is CASSSRKNPGIHTF. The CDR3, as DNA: TGTGCCAGCAGCTCCCGCAAAAACCCCGGTATTCACACCTTC.

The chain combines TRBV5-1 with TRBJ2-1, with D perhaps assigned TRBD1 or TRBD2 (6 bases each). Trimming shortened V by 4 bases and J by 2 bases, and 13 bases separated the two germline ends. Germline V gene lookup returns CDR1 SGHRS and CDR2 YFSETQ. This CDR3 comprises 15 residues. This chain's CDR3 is CASSPVEGAYNEQFF. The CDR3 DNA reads TGCGCCAGCAGCCCGGTGGAGGGGGCCTACAATGAGCAGTTCTTC.

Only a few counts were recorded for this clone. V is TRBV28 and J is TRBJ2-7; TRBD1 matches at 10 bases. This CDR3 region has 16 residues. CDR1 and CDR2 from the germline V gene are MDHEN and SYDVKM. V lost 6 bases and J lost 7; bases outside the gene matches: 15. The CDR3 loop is CASSSPGTGALREQYF. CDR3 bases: TGTGCCAGCAGCTCCCCCGGGACAGGGGCTTTGCGGGAGCAGTACTTC.

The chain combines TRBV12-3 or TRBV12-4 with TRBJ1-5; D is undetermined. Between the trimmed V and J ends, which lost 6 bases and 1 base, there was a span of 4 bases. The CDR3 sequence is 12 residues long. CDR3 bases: TGTGCCAGCAGAGGGAGCAATCAGCCCCAGCATTTT. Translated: CASRGSNQPQHF.

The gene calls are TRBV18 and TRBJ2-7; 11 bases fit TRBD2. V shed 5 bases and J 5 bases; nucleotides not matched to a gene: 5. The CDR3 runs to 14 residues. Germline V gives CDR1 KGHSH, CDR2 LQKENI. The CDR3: CASSILAGEHEQYF. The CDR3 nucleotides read TGTGCCAGCTCAATACTAGCGGGAGAGCACGAGCAGTACTTC.

CDR3 nucleotide sequence: TGTGCCAGCAGCCAAAACGGAGTGTTTAAAGCTTTCTTT. Translating gives CASSQNGVFKAFF. The chain has TRBV14 and TRBJ1-1; D not certain. This CDR3 is built from 13 residues. V was trimmed by 2 bases and J by 9 bases, leaving 13 bases between them. Germline V CDR1 and CDR2: SGHDN, FVKESK.

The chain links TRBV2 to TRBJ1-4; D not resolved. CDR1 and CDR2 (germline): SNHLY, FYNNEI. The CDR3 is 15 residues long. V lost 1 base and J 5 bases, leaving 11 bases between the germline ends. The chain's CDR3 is CASSEEASGNEKLFF. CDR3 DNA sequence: TGTGCCAGCAGTGAAGAAGCCTCGGGGAATGAAAAACTGTTTTTT.

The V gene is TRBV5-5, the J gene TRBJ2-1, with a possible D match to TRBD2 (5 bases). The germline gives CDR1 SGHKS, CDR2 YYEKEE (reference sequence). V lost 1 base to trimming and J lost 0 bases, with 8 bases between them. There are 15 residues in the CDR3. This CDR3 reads CASSLNGDSYNEQFF. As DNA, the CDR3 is TGTGCCAGCAGCTTGAACGGGGACTCCTACAATGAGCAGTTCTTC.

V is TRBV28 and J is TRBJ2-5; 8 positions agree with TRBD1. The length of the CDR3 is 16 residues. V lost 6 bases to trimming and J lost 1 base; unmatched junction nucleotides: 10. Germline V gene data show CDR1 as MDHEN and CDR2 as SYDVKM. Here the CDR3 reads CASSSPGQAIQETQYF. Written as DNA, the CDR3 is TGTGCCAGCAGCTCACCGGGACAGGCCATCCAAGAGACCCAGTACTTC. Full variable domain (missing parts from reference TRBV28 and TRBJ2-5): DVKVTQSSRYLVKRTGEKVFLECVQDMDHENMFWYRQDPGLGLRLIYFSYDVKMKEKGDIPEGYSVSREKKERFSLILESASTNQTSMYLCASSSPGQAIQETQYFGPGTRLLVL.

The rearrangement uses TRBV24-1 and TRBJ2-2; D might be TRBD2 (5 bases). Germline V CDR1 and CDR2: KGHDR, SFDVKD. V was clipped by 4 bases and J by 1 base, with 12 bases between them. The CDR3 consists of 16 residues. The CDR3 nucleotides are TGTGCCACCAGTGAGCTTCGAGCGGAGAACACCGGGGAGCTGTTTTTT. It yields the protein CATSELRAENTGELFF.

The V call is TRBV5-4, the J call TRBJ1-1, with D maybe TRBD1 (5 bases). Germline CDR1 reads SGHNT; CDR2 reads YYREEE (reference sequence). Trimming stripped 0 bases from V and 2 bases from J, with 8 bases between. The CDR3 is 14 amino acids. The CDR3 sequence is CASSLGGINTEAFF. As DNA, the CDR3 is TGTGCCAGCAGCTTGGGGGGGATAAACACTGAAGCTTTCTTT. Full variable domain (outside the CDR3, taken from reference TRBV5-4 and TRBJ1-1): ETGVTQSPTHLIKTRGQQVTLRCSSQSGHNTVSWYQQALGQGPQFIFQYYREEENGRGNFPPRFSGLQFPNYSSELNVNALELDDSALYLCASSLGGINTEAFFGQGTRLTVV.

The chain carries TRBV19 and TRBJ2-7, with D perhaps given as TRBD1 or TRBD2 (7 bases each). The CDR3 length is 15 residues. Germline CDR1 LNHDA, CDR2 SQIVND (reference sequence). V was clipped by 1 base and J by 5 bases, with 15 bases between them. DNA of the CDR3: TGTGCCAGTAGTATAGGGGGAGGGGGCGGAGACGAGCAGTACTTC. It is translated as CASSIGGGGGDEQYF.

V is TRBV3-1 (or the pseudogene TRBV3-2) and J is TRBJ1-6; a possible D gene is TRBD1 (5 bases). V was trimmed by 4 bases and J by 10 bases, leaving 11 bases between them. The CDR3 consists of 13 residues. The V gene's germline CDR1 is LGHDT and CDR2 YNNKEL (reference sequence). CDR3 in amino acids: CASSRWGESPLHF. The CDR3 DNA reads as TGTGCCAGCAGCCGCTGGGGGGAATCACCCCTCCACTTT.

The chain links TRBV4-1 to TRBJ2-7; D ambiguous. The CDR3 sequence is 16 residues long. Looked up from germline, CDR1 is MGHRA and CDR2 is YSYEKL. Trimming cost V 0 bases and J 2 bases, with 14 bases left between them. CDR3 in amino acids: CASSQEAVGVPYEQYF. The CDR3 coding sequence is TGCGCCAGCAGCCAAGAAGCCGTGGGCGTTCCCTACGAGCAGTACTTC.

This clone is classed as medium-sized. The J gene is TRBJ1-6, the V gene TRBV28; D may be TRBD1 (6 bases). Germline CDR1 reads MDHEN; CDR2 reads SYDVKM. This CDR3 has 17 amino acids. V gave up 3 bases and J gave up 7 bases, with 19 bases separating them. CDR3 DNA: TGTGCCAGCAGTTTCATCCTACAGGGCTGGGAAAATTCACCCCTCCACTTT. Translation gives CASSFILQGWENSPLHF.

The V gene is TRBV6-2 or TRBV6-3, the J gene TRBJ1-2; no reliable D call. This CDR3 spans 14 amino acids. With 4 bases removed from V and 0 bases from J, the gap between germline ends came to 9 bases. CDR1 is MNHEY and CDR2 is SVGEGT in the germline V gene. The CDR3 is CASSSQYSNYGYTF. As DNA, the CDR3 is TGTGCCAGCAGTTCCCAGTATTCTAACTATGGCTACACCTTC.

CDR3 sequence reads: CASSFTSQGKGNQPQHF. Here the CDR3 DNA reads TGCGCCAGCAGCTTTACCTCCCAGGGGAAGGGAAATCAGCCCCAGCATTTT. V and J are TRBV5-1 and TRBJ1-5; a weak D match, TRBD1 (6 bases). Germline V gene sequence: CDR1 SGHRS, CDR2 YFSETQ. V was cut by 2 bases and J by 4 bases, with 19 bases left in between. The CDR3 is made up of 17 amino acids.

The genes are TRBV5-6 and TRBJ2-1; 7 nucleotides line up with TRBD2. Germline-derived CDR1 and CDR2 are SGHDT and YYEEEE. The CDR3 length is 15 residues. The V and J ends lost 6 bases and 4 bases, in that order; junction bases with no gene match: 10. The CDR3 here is CASTGERGGYNEQFF. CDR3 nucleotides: TGTGCCAGCACCGGGGAGCGGGGCGGATACAATGAGCAGTTCTTC.

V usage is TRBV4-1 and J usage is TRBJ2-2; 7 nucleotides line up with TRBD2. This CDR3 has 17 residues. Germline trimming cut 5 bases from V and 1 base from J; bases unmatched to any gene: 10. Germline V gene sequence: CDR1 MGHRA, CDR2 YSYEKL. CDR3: CASSVRASGGNTGELFF. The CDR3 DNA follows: TGCGCCAGCAGCGTACGGGCTAGCGGAGGGAACACCGGGGAGCTGTTTTTT.

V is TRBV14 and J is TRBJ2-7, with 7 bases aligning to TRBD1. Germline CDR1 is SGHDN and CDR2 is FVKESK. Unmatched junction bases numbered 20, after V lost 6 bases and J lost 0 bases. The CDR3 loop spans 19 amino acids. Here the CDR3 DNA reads TGTGCCAGCAGAAAAATCGCAACAGGGGCTCCCCTCAGCTCCTACGAGCAGTACTTC. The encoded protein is CASRKIATGAPLSSYEQYF.

This CDR3 reads CASRRTGTSGRLDTQYF. In nucleotides, the CDR3 is TGTGCCAGCAGGCGGACTGGGACTAGCGGGAGATTAGATACGCAGTATTTT. This rearrangement joins TRBV27 to TRBJ2-3; 14 bases agree with TRBD2. The CDR3 totals 17 residues. CDR1 is MNHEY, CDR2 SMNVEV, per germline (reference sequence). With 6 bases clipped from V and 5 bases from J, the junction kept 10 bases outside the gene matches.

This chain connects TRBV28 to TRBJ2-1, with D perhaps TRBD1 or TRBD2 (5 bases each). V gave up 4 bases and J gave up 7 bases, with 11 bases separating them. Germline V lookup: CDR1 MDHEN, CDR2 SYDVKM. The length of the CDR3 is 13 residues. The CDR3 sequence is CASSSKGRNEQFF. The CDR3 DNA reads TGTGCCAGCAGTTCGAAGGGGAGAAATGAGCAGTTCTTC.